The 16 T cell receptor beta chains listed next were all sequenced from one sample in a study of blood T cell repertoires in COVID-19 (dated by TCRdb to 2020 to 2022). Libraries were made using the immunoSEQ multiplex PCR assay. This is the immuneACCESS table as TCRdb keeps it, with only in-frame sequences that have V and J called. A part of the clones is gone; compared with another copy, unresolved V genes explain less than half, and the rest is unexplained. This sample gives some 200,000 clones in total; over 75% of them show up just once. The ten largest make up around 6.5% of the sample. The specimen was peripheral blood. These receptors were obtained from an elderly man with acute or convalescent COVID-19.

Here the CDR3 DNA reads TGTGCCAGCAGTTACGGCGGGACTAGCGGGAGCGGTGAGCAGTTCTTC. It encodes CASSYGGTSGSGEQFF. V gene TRBV6-6 combines with J gene TRBJ2-1, with 14 positions matching TRBD2. The CDR3 length is 16 residues. Per the germline V gene, CDR1 is MNHNY and CDR2 is SVGAGI (reference sequence). The V and J ends lost 2 bases and 9 bases, in that order; junction bases with no gene match: 6.

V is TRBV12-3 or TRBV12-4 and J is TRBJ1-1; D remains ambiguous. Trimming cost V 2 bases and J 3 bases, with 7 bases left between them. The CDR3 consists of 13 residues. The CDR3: CASSLRSDTEAFF. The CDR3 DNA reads TGTGCCAGCAGTTTAAGGAGTGACACTGAAGCTTTCTTT.

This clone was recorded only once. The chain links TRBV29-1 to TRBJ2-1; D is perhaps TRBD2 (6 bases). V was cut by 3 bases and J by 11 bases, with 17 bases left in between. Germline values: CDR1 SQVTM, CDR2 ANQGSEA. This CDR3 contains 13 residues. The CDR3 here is CSVDVGNGGQQFF. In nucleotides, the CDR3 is TGCAGCGTTGATGTGGGGAACGGGGGTCAGCAGTTCTTC.

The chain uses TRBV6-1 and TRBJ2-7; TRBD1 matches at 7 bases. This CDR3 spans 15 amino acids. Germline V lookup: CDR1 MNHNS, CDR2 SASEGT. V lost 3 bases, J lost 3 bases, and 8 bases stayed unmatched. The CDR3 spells CASSETGYSGYEQYV. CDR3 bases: TGTGCCAGCAGTGAGACAGGGTATTCTGGCTACGAGCAGTACGTC.

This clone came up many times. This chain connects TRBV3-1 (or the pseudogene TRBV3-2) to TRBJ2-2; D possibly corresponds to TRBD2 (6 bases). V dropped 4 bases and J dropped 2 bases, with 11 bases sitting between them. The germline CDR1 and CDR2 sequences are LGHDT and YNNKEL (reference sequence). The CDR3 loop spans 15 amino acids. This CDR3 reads CASSPGTGNTGELFF. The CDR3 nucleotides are TGTGCCAGCAGCCCCGGGACTGGAAACACCGGGGAGCTGTTTTTT.

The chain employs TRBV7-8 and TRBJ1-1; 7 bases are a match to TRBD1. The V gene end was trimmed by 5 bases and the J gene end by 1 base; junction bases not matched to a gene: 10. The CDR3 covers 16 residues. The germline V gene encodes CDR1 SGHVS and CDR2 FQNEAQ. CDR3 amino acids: CASSMTGSLRNTEAFF. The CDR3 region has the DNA TGTGCCAGCAGCATGACAGGGAGCCTTAGGAACACTGAAGCTTTCTTT.

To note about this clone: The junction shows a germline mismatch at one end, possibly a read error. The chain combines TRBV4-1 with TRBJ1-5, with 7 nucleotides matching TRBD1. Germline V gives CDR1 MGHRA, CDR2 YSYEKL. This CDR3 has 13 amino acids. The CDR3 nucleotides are TGCGCCAGCAGCCGAACGGACCGGGACAGAATAATCTTT. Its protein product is CASSRTDRDRIIF.

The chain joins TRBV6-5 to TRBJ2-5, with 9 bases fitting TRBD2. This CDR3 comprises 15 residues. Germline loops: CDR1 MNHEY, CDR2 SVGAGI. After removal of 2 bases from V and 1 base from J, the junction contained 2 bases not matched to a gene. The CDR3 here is CASSYAGGSQETQYF. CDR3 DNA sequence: TGTGCCAGCAGTTACGCGGGAGGGAGCCAAGAGACCCAGTACTTC.

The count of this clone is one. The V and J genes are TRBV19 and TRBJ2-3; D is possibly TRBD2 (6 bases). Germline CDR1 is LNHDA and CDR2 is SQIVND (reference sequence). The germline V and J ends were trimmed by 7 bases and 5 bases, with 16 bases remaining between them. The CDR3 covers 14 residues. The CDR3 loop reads CASTAVGGLDTQYF. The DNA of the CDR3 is TGTGCCAGTACCGCGGTAGGAGGGCTAGATACGCAGTATTTT.

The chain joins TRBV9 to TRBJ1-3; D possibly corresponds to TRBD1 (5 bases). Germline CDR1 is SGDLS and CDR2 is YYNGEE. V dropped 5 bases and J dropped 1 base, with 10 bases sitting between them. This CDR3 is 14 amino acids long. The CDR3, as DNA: TGTGCCAGCAGTGGGGCTAGTTCTGGAAACACCATATATTTT. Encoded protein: CASSGASSGNTIYF. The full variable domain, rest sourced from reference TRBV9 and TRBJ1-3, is DSGVTQTPKHLITATGQRVTLRCSPRSGDLSVYWYQQSLDQGLQFLIQYYNGEERAKGNILERFSAQQFPDLHSELNLSSLELGDSALYFCASSGASSGNTIYFGEGSWLTVV.

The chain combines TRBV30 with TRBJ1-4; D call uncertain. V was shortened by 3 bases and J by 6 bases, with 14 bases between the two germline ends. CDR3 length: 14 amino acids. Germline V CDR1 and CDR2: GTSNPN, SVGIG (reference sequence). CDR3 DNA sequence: TGTGCCTGGAGCGCCGGGTTACAAGATGAAAAACTGTTTTTT. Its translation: CAWSAGLQDEKLFF.

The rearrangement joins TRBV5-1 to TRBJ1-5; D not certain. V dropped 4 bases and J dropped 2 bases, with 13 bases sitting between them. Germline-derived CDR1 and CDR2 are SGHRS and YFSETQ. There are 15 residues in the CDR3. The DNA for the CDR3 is TGCGCCAGCAGCCTACCCAATACGGGCAATCAGCCCCAGCATTTT. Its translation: CASSLPNTGNQPQHF.

As DNA, the CDR3 is TGTGCTAGTGGTTTGGTTTCGGGGGAGGTTGACGAGCAGTACTTC. It codes for CASGLVSGEVDEQYF. The gene calls are TRBV12-5 and TRBJ2-7, with D perhaps matching TRBD2 (6 bases). Germline assignment: CDR1 LGHNT and CDR2 FRNRAP. Trimming removed 0 bases at V and 5 bases at J, with 14 bases between. The CDR3 length is 15 residues.

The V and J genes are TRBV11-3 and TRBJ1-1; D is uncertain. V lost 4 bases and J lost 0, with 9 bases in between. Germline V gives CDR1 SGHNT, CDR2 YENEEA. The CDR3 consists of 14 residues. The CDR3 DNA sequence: TGTGCCAGCAGCTCAGGAGGCGTGAACACTGAAGCTTTCTTT. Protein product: CASSSGGVNTEAFF. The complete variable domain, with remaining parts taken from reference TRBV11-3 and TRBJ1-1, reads EAGVVQSPRYKIIEKKQPVAFWCNPISGHNTLYWYLQNLGQGPELLIRYENEEAVDDSQLPKDRFSAERLKGVDSTLKIQPAELGDSAVYLCASSSGGVNTEAFFGQGTRLTVV.

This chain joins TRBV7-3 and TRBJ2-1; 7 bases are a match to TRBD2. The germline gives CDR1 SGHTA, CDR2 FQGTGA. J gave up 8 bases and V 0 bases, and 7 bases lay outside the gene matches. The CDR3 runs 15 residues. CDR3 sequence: CASSLTHGLGYEQFF. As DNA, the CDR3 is TGTGCCAGCAGCTTAACGCATGGACTAGGGTATGAGCAGTTCTTC.

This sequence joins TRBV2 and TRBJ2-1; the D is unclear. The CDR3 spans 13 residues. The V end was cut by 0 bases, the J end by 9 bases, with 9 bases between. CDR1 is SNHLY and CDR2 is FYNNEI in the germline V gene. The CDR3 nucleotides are TGTGCCAGCAGTGAAGCCTCCATCAGTGAGCAGTTCTTC. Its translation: CASSEASISEQFF.